A selection of T cell receptor beta chains follows, all from one sample in a study of cytomegalovirus exposure and HLA in healthy donors. Some clones are missing from TCRdb's copy, which holds only in-frame ones; the method was immunoSEQ multiplex PCR. The sample holds a few hundred thousand clones, more than 65% seen once. Sequenced input: PBMCs. All receptors derive from a woman aged 25 to 39 in good health and CMV-seronegative. Both conserved end residues are part of each CDR3. The D gene is left open where the match is weak. Size is omitted from some rows. Given values are once, few, many or a class for expanded clones.

CDR3: CASSPQVSGNTIYF; DNA: TGCGCCAGCAGTCCCCAGGTCAGTGGAAACACCATATATTTT; D: -; size: -; J: TRBJ1-3; V: TRBV23-1
CDR3: CALGEPYSNQPQHF; DNA: TGTGCCCTAGGGGAACCGTATAGCAATCAGCCCCAGCATTTT; D: -; size: -; J: TRBJ1-5; V: TRBV6-1
CDR3: CASTDREFIYEQYF; DNA: TGTGCCAGTACGGACAGGGAGTTTATCTACGAGCAGTACTTC; D: TRBD1; size: -; J: TRBJ2-7; V: TRBV2
CDR3: CASSLIRDTGELFF; DNA: TGTGCCAGCAGCCTAATCCGGGACACCGGGGAGCTGTTTTTT; D: -; size: -; J: TRBJ2-2; V: TRBV7-9
CDR3: CASSGTSGGLPYEQYF; DNA: TGTGCCAGCAGTGGTACTAGCGGGGGCCTCCCCTACGAGCAGTACTTC; D: TRBD2; size: -; J: TRBJ2-7; V: TRBV27
CDR3: CASSLQGQPYGYTF; DNA: TGTGCCAGCAGCTTGCAGGGACAGCCGTATGGCTACACCTTC; D: TRBD1; size: -; J: TRBJ1-2; V: TRBV7-2
CDR3: CASSLRQYNSPLHF; DNA: TGTGCCAGCAGCTTAAGACAGTATAATTCACCCCTCCACTTT; D: -; size: -; J: TRBJ1-6; V: TRBV7-9
CDR3: CSSSLDRVNTGELFF; DNA: TGTTCCAGCAGCTTAGACAGGGTTAACACCGGGGAGCTGTTTTTT; D: TRBD1; size: -; J: TRBJ2-2; V: TRBV7-9
CDR3: CAWRVTGSEQYF; DNA: TGTGCCTGGAGGGTGACAGGGAGTGAGCAGTACTTC; D: TRBD1; size: once; J: TRBJ2-7; V: TRBV30
CDR3: CASSRVSNEQFF; DNA: TGTGCCAGCAGCCGGGTCAGCAATGAGCAGTTCTTC; D: -; size: -; J: TRBJ2-1; V: TRBV11-3
CDR3: CASSPGRLAGSPGTGELFF; DNA: TGTGCCAGCAGCCCAGGGCGACTAGCGGGAAGTCCAGGCACCGGGGAGCTGTTTTTT; D: TRBD2; size: -; J: TRBJ2-2; V: TRBV7-8
CDR3: CASSDQQGNTEAFF; DNA: TGCGCCAGCAGCGATCAACAGGGGAACACTGAAGCTTTCTTT; D: -; size: many; J: TRBJ1-1; V: TRBV5-1
CDR3: CASSSSEYNEQFF; DNA: TGTGCCAGCAGCTCAAGCGAGTACAATGAGCAGTTCTTC; D: -; size: once; J: TRBJ2-1; V: TRBV6-1
CDR3: CASSFYSNSNQPQHF; DNA: TGTGCCAGCAGTTTCTACAGTAATAGCAATCAGCCCCAGCATTTT; D: -; size: -; J: TRBJ1-5; V: TRBV28
CDR3: CASSPLTSGATDTQYF; DNA: TGCGCCAGCAGCCCCCTGACTAGCGGGGCCACAGATACGCAGTATTTT; D: TRBD2; size: once; J: TRBJ2-3; V: TRBV5-1
CDR3: CASSRGDSGNTIYF; DNA: TGTGCCAGCAGCCGGGGGGACTCTGGAAACACCATATATTTT; D: -; size: -; J: TRBJ1-3; V: TRBV6-6
CDR3: CSALDRGDEKLFF; DNA: TGCAGCGCCCTGGACAGGGGTGATGAAAAACTGTTTTTT; D: TRBD1; size: -; J: TRBJ1-4; V: TRBV29-1
CDR3: CASSQQGPYNEQFF; DNA: TGTGCCAGCAGTCAACAGGGTCCCTACAATGAGCAGTTCTTC; D: -; size: -; J: TRBJ2-1; V: TRBV14
CDR3: CVSSSGDRASSGTEAFF; DNA: TGCGTCAGCAGCTCCGGAGACCGGGCCTCCTCGGGGACTGAAGCTTTCTTT; D: -; size: -; J: TRBJ1-1; V: TRBV5-1
CDR3: CASSIQTGATGELFF; DNA: TGTGCCAGCAGTATCCAGACAGGAGCGACCGGGGAGCTGTTTTTT; D: -; size: once; J: TRBJ2-2; V: TRBV6-1
CDR3: CASSQGGLAPPYNEQFF; DNA: TGCGCCAGCAGCCAAGGGGGTCTAGCTCCCCCTTACAATGAGCAGTTCTTC; D: -; size: few; J: TRBJ2-1; V: TRBV4-1
CDR3: CASSLEGDSGNTIYF; DNA: TGTGCCAGCAGCTTAGAAGGGGACTCTGGAAACACCATATATTTT; D: -; size: once; J: TRBJ1-3; V: TRBV7-3
CDR3: CASSYDANYGYTF; DNA: TGTGCCAGCAGTTACGATGCGAACTATGGCTACACCTTC; D: -; size: -; J: TRBJ1-2; V: TRBV6-5
CDR3: CASSPRGGGTDTQYF; DNA: TGTGCCAGCAGCCCGAGGGGGGGCGGGACAGATACGCAGTATTTT; D: -; size: -; J: TRBJ2-3; V: TRBV5-4
CDR3: CASTIETSGYNEQFF; DNA: TGTGCCAGTACTATTGAGACTAGCGGGTACAATGAGCAGTTCTTC; D: TRBD2; size: -; J: TRBJ2-1; V: TRBV19
CDR3: CASSTGTAAYNEQFF; DNA: TGTGCCAGTAGTACCGGGACAGCAGCCTACAATGAGCAGTTCTTC; D: TRBD1; size: -; J: TRBJ2-1; V: TRBV19
CDR3: CASSLLSSGANVLTF; DNA: TGTGCCAGCAGCTTACTCAGCTCTGGGGCCAACGTCCTGACTTTC; D: -; size: once; J: TRBJ2-6; V: TRBV7-3
CDR3: CASSIINNSPLHF; DNA: TGTGCCAGTAGTATAATAAATAATTCACCCCTCCACTTT; D: -; size: -; J: TRBJ1-6; V: TRBV19
CDR3: CASSLIQGHTEAFF; DNA: TGTGCCAGCAGCTTAATACAGGGCCACACTGAAGCTTTCTTT; D: -; size: -; J: TRBJ1-1; V: TRBV7-9
CDR3: CASSGDSNQPQHF; DNA: TGTGCCAGCAGCGGGGACAGTAATCAGCCCCAGCATTTT; D: TRBD1; size: -; J: TRBJ1-5; V: TRBV11-2
CDR3: CASSETGRTEAFF; DNA: TGCGCCAGCAGTGAGACAGGGCGTACTGAAGCTTTCTTT; D: -; size: -; J: TRBJ1-1; V: TRBV10-1
CDR3: CASSLGGGAPMNTEAFF; DNA: TGTGCCAGCAGCTTGGGGGGAGGCGCCCCTATGAACACTGAAGCTTTCTTT; D: -; size: -; J: TRBJ1-1; V: TRBV7-3
CDR3: CASSPTSQNTEAFF; DNA: TGTGCCAGCAGCCCCACCTCACAGAACACTGAAGCTTTCTTT; D: -; size: -; J: TRBJ1-1; V: TRBV9
CDR3: CASQRWGTDTQYF; DNA: TGTGCCAGCCAGAGGTGGGGCACAGATACGCAGTATTTT; D: -; size: few; J: TRBJ2-3; V: TRBV27
CDR3: CASIGDRGNTEAFF; DNA: TGTGCCAGCATAGGGGACAGGGGGAACACTGAAGCTTTCTTT; D: TRBD1; size: -; J: TRBJ1-1; V: TRBV6-6
CDR3: CASSYAGGGIDEQYF; DNA: TGTGCCAGCAGTTACGCGGGAGGGGGTATCGACGAGCAGTACTTC; D: TRBD2; size: -; J: TRBJ2-7; V: TRBV6-5
CDR3: CASSLGAGRSYEQYF; DNA: TGTGCCAGCAGCTTAGGGGCAGGGAGGTCCTACGAGCAGTACTTC; D: -; size: -; J: TRBJ2-7; V: TRBV7-9
CDR3: CASSRRTGDVYGYTF; DNA: TGTGCCAGCAGTCGCCGGACAGGGGACGTCTATGGCTACACCTTC; D: TRBD1; size: -; J: TRBJ1-2; V: TRBV27
CDR3: CASSPRQATGELFF; DNA: TGTGCCAGCTCACCACGGCAGGCCACCGGGGAGCTGTTTTTT; D: -; size: -; J: TRBJ2-2; V: TRBV18
CDR3: CASSLFGETEAFF; DNA: TGTGCCAGCAGCTTATTTGGGGAGACTGAAGCTTTCTTT; D: -; size: few; J: TRBJ1-1; V: TRBV7-9
CDR3: CASSCEQGRSSGEQYF; DNA: TGTGCCAGCAGCTGTGAACAGGGGAGGTCCTCCGGCGAGCAGTACTTC; D: -; size: -; J: TRBJ2-7; V: TRBV7-6
CDR3: CASSSGQYNEQFF; DNA: TGTGCTAGCAGCTCCGGACAGTACAATGAGCAGTTCTTC; D: -; size: -; J: TRBJ2-1; V: TRBV7-7
CDR3: CASSLLAGAIEAFF; DNA: TGTGCCAGCAGTTTATTGGCAGGGGCGATTGAAGCTTTCTTT; D: -; size: -; J: TRBJ1-1; V: TRBV27
CDR3: CASRSTGEATEAFF; DNA: TGTGCCAGCAGGTCCACAGGGGAAGCCACTGAAGCTTTCTTT; D: TRBD1; size: -; J: TRBJ1-1; V: TRBV6-1
CDR3: CASSFRGSQYF; DNA: TGCGCCAGCAGCTTTCGAGGGAGCCAGTACTTC; D: -; size: -; J: TRBJ2-5; V: TRBV5-1
CDR3: CASSQTTAANTEAFF; DNA: TGCGCCAGCAGCCAAACGACAGCTGCGAACACTGAAGCTTTCTTT; D: -; size: -; J: TRBJ1-1; V: TRBV4-1
CDR3: CSARDSSYEQYF; DNA: TGCAGCGCCCGGGACAGCTCCTACGAGCAGTACTTC; D: TRBD1; size: -; J: TRBJ2-7; V: TRBV29-1
CDR3: CAISDREDWTGFKLFHGYTF; DNA: TGTGCCATCAGTGATCGAGAGGACTGGACAGGGTTTAAACTATTCCATGGCTACACCTTC; D: TRBD1; size: -; J: TRBJ1-2; V: TRBV10-3
CDR3: CASSFLLNTEAFF; DNA: TGTGCCAGCAGTTTCCTTTTGAACACTGAAGCTTTCTTT; D: -; size: -; J: TRBJ1-1; V: TRBV6-1
CDR3: CASSDGSGGANVLTF; DNA: TGTGCCAGCAGCGATGGATCAGGCGGGGCCAACGTCCTGACTTTC; D: -; size: few; J: TRBJ2-6; V: TRBV2
CDR3: CASSLWGLGTQYF; DNA: TGTGCCAGCAGTTTATGGGGGCTCGGGACCCAGTACTTC; D: -; size: -; J: TRBJ2-5; V: TRBV27
CDR3: CASSLVGENYGYTF; DNA: TGTGCCAGCAGCTTGGTTGGAGAGAACTATGGCTACACCTTC; D: -; size: -; J: TRBJ1-2; V: TRBV5-6
CDR3: CAISFLTGDGHNEQLF; DNA: TGTGCCATCAGTTTCTTGACAGGGGATGGACACAATGAGCAGCTCTTC; D: TRBD1; size: -; J: TRBJ2-1; V: TRBV10-3
CDR3: CASSLGPGQPNTEAFF; DNA: TGTGCCAGCAGCTTAGGACCGGGACAGCCGAACACTGAAGCTTTCTTT; D: TRBD1; size: -; J: TRBJ1-1; V: TRBV7-3
CDR3: CASSLGPQGNQETQYF; DNA: TGTGCCAGCAGCTTGGGGCCACAGGGTAACCAAGAGACCCAGTACTTC; D: -; size: -; J: TRBJ2-5; V: TRBV5-4